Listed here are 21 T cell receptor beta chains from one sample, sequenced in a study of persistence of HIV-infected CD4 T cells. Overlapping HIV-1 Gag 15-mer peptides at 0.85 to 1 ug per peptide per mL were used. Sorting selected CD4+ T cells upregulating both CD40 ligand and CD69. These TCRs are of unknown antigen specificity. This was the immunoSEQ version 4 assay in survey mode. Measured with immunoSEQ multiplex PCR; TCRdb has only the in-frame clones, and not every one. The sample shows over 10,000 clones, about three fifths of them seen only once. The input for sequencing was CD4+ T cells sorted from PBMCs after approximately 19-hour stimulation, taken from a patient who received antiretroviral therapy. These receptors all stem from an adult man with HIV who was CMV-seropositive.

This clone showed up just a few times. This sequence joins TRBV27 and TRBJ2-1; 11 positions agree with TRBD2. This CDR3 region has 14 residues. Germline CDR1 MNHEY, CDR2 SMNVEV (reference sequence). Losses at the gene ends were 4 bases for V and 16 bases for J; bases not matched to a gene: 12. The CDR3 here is CASSSGLAGSVEFF. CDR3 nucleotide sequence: TGTGCCAGCAGTTCCGGACTAGCGGGCTCTGTGGAATTCTTC.

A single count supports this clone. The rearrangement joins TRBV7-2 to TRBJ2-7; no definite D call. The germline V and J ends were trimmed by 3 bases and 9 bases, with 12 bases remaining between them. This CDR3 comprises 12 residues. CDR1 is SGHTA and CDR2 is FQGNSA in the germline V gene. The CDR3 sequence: CASSFGGSGQYF. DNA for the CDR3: TGTGCCAGCAGCTTCGGCGGCTCCGGGCAGTACTTC.

CDR3 loop: CASSQSSPDHRMGYGGYTF. For the CDR3, the DNA is TGCGCCAGCAGTCAAAGTTCTCCTGACCACAGGATGGGGTACGGTGGCTACACCTTC. The chain carries TRBV23-1 and TRBJ1-2; D may be TRBD1 (5 bases). TRBV23-1 is an open reading frame whose function is uncertain. Trimming cost V 2 bases and J 7 bases, with 29 bases left between them. This CDR3 comprises 19 residues.

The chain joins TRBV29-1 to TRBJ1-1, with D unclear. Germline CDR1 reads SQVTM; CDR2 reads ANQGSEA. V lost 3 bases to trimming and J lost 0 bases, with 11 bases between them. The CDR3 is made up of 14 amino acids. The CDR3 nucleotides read TGCAGCGTTGAGGGCCGCTTCCTGAACACTGAAGCTTTCTTT. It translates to CSVEGRFLNTEAFF.

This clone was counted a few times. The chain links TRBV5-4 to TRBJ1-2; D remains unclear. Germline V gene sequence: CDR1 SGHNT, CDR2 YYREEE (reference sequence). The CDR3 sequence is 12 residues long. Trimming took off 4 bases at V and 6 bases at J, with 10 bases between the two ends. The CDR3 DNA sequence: TGTGCCAGCAGCCCACGGTATGATGGCTACACCTTC. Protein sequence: CASSPRYDGYTF.

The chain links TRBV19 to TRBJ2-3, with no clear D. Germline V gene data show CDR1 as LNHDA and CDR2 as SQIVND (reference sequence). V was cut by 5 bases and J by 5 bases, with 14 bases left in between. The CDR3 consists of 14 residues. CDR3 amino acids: CASSPRRDGDTQYF. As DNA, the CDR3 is TGTGCCAGTAGTCCCCGGCGCGATGGAGATACGCAGTATTTT.

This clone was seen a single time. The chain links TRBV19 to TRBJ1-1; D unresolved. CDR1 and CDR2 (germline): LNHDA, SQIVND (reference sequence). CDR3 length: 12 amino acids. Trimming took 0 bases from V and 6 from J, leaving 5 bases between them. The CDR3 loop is CASSIDLSEAFF. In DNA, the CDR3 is TGTGCCAGTAGTATAGATCTTTCTGAAGCTTTCTTT.

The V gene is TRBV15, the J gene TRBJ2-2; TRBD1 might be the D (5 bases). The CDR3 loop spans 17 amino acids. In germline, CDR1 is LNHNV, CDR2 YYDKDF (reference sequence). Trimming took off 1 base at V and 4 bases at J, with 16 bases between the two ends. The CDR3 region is CATSRGGDGRVTGELFF. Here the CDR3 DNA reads TGTGCCACCAGCAGAGGCGGCGACGGCAGGGTCACCGGGGAGCTGTTTTTT. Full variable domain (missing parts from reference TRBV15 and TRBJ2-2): DAMVIQNPRYQVTQFGKPVTLSCSQTLNHNVMYWYQQKSSQAPKLLFHYYDKDFNNEADTPDNFQSRRPNTSFCFLDIRSPGLGDTAMYLCATSRGGDGRVTGELFFGEGSRLTVL.

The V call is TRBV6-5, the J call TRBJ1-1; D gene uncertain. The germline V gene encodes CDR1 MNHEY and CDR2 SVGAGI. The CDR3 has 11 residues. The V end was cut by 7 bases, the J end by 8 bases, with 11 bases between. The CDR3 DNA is TGTGCCAGCACCCTGAAGCGAGAAGCTTTCTTT. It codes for CASTLKREAFF.

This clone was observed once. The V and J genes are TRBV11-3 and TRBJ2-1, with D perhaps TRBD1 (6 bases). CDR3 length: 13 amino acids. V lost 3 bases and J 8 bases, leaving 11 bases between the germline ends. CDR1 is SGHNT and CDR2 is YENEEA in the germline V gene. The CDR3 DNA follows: TGTGCCAGCAGCTTTCCAGGGGAACATGAGCAGTTCTTC. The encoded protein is CASSFPGEHEQFF.

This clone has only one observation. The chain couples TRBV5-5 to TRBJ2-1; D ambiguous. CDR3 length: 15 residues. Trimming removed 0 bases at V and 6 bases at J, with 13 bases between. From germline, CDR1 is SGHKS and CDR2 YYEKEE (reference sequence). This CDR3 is CASSLGMSSFNEQFF. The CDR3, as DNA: TGTGCCAGCAGCTTGGGAATGTCCTCTTTCAATGAGCAGTTCTTC.

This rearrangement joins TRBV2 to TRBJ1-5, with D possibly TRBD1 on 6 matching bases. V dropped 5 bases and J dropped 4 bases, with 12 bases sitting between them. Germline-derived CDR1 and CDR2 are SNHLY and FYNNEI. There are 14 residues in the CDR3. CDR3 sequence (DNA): TGTGCCAGCAGTCCGTTTCAGGGGAATCAGCCCCAGCATTTT. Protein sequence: CASSPFQGNQPQHF. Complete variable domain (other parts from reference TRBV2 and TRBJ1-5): EPEVTQTPSHQVTQMGQEVILRCVPISNHLYFYWYRQILGQKVEFLVSFYNNEISEKSEIFDDQFSVERPDGSNFTLKIRSTKLEDSAMYFCASSPFQGNQPQHFGDGTRLSIL.

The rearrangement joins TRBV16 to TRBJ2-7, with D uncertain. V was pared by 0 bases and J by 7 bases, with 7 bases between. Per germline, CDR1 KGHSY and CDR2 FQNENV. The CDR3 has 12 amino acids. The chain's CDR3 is CASSQSSREQYF. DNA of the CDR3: TGTGCCAGCAGCCAATCTTCTCGTGAGCAGTACTTC.

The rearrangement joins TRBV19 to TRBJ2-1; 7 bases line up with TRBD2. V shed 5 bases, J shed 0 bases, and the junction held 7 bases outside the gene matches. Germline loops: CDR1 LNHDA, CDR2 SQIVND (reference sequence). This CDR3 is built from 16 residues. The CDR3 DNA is TGTGCCAGTAGTCCCCAGACTAGCATCTCCTACAATGAGCAGTTCTTC. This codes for CASSPQTSISYNEQFF. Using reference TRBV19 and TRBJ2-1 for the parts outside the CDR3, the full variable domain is DGGITQSPKYLFRKEGQNVTLSCEQNLNHDAMYWYRQDPGQGLRLIYYSQIVNDFQKGDIAEGYSVSREKKESFPLTVTSAQKNPTAFYLCASSPQTSISYNEQFFGPGTRLTVL.

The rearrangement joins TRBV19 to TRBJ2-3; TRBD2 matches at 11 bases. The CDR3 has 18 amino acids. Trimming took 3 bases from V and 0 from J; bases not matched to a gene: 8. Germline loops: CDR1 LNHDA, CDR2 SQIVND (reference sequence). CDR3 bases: TGTGCCAGTAGTATCGGACTAGCGGGCGGGCTAAGCACAGATACGCAGTATTTT. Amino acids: CASSIGLAGGLSTDTQYF. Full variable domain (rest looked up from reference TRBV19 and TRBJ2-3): DGGITQSPKYLFRKEGQNVTLSCEQNLNHDAMYWYRQDPGQGLRLIYYSQIVNDFQKGDIAEGYSVSREKKESFPLTVTSAQKNPTAFYLCASSIGLAGGLSTDTQYFGPGTRLTVL.

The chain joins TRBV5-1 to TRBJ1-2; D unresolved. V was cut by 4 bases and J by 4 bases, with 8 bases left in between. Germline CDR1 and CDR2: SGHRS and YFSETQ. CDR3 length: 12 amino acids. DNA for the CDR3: TGCGCCAGCAGCCCATACCCCTATGGCTACACCTTC. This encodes CASSPYPYGYTF.

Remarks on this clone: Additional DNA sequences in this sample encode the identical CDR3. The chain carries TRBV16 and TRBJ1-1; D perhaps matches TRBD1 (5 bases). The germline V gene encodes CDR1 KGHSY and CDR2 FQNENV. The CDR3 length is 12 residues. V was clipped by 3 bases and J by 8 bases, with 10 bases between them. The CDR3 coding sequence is TGTGCCAGCAGCCATACGACAGAAGAAGCTTTCTTT. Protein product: CASSHTTEEAFF. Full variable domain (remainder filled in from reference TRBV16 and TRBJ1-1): GEEVAQTPKHLVRGEGQKAKLYCAPIKGHSYVFWYQQVLKNEFKFLISFQNENVFDETGMPKERFSAKCLPNSPCSLEIQATKLEDSAVYFCASSHTTEEAFFGQGTRLTVV.

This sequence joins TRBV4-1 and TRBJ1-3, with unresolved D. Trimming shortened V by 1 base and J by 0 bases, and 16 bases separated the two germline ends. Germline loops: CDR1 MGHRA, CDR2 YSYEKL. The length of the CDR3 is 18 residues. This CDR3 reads CASSQGEGGFLSGNTIYF. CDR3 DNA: TGCGCCAGCAGCCAAGGCGAGGGCGGCTTTCTCTCTGGAAACACCATATATTTT.

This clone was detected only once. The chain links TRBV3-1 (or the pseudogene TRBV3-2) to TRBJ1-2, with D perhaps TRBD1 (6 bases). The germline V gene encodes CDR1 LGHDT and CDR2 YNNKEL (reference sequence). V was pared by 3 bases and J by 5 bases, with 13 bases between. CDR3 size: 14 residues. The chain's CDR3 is CASSQPGGLYGYTF. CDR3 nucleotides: TGTGCCAGCAGCCAGCCTGGGGGGCTATATGGCTACACCTTC.

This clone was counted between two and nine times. The CDR3: CAWRGATNYGYTF. In DNA, the CDR3 is TGTGCCTGGAGAGGGGCTACTAACTATGGCTACACCTTC. The chain links TRBV30 to TRBJ1-2, with a weak D call TRBD1 (5 bases). The CDR3 runs to 13 residues. CDR1 GTSNPN and CDR2 SVGIG come from the germline V gene (reference sequence). Trimming removed 3 bases from V and 0 bases from J, with 8 bases in between.

This CDR3 is CASKGVFSNTGELFF. DNA of the CDR3: TGTGCCAGTAAAGGGGTCTTTTCGAACACCGGGGAGCTGTTTTTT. The chain carries TRBV2 and TRBJ2-2, with a tentative D call TRBD1 (5 bases). CDR1 is SNHLY and CDR2 is FYNNEI in the germline V gene. The CDR3 contains 15 residues. The V end was cut by 9 bases, the J end by 0 bases, with 14 bases between.